Shown below are 2 T cell receptor beta chains from a single sample sequenced in a study of radiotherapy plus CTLA-4 blockade in lung cancer. Only in-frame clones appear in the TCRdb table, and some are missing; sequencing was by immunoSEQ multiplex PCR. Of more than 95,000 clones listed, roughly 74% are singletons. The sample consisted of peripheral blood, taken from a patient treated with radiotherapy plus ipilimumab. The receptor source for this set is a human donor with non-small cell lung cancer who had a partial response to radiotherapy plus ipilimumab. Some clones in this sample may be carry-over from other donors' samples.

The chain uses TRBV19 and TRBJ2-7; 11 bases map to TRBD2. CDR1 LNHDA and CDR2 SQIVND come from the germline V gene (reference sequence). The CDR3 runs to 16 residues. J lost 6 bases, V lost 2 bases, and 9 bases had no gene match. The CDR3: CASSIRFLAGGGEQYF. The DNA of the CDR3 is TGTGCCAGTAGTATACGGTTCCTAGCGGGAGGAGGCGAGCAGTACTTC.

The V call is TRBV27, the J call TRBJ1-2, with D perhaps TRBD1 (6 bases). Germline CDR1 and CDR2: MNHEY and SMNVEV (reference sequence). V lost 2 bases to trimming and J lost 4 bases, with 14 bases between them. The CDR3 totals 15 residues. The chain's CDR3 is CASSLTGLTGYGYTF. DNA for the CDR3: TGTGCCAGCAGTTTAACAGGGCTTACCGGCTATGGCTACACCTTC.